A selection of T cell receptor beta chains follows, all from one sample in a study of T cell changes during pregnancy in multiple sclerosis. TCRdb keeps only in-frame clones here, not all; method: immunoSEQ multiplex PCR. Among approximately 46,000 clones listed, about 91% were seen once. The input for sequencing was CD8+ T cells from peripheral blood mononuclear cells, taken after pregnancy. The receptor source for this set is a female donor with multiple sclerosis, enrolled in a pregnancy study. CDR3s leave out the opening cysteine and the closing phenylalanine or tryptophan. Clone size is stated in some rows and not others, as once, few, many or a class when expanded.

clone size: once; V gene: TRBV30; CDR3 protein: AWSDWTGGTHNYGYT
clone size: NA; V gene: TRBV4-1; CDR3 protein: ASSLPTGLTEAF
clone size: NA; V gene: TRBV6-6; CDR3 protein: ASSRTESSTDTQY
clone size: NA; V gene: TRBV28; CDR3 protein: ASSTRQGAYYGYT
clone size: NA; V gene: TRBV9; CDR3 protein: ASSVAGVGETQY
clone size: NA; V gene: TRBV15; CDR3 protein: ATSRVGGTEAF
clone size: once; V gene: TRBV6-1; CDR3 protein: ASTQGVGAGRQY
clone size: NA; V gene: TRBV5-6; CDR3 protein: ASSGGEQGYGYT
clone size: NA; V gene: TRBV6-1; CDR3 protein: ASTGGWDGYT
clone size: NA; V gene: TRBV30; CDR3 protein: AWSADTQY
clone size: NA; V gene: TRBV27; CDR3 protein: ASSLWAARNQPQH
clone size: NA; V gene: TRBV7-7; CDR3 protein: ASSSGLPPTDTQY
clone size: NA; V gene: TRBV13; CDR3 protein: ASSLRSGAYEQY
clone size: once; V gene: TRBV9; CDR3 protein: ASSVGGARGWNTEAF
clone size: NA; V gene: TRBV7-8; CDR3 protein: ASSLDTRYNQPQH
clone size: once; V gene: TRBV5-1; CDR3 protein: ASSLRGGPYNEQF
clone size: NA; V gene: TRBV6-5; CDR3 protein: ASRDLAGESDEQY
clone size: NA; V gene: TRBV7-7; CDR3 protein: ASSSQGPGANVLT
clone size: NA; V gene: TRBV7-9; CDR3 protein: ASSPRDRGPNSPLH
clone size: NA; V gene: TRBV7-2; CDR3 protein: ASSLARDEQY
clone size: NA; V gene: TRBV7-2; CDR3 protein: ASSLVLYEQF
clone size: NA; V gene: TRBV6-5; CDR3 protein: ASSFGTGLRGYT
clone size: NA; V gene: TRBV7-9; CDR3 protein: ASSLRGGEAF
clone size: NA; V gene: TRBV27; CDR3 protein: ASSPSAGGLLYEQY
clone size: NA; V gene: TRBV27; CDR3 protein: ASSGTGGRSTGELF
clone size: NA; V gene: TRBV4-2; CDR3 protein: ASSQDWTDNQPQH
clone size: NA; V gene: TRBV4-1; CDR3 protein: ASAEGDTEAF
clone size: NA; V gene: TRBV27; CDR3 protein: ASSITALPGLQF
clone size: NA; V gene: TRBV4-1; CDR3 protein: ASSHLEGQGGNTEAF
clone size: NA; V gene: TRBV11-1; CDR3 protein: ASSLGTSAFPANTDTQY
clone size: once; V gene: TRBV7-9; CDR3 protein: ASSLDPGPRGSPLH
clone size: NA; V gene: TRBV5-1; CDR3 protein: ASSFTPGQVTSNEQF
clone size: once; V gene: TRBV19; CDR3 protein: ASNHLAGGNEQF
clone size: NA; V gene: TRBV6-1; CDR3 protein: ASSEYRGNQPQH
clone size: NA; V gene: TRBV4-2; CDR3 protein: ASSQREGRLGGELF
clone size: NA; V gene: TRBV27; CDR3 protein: ASSLLDPGGRAWETQY
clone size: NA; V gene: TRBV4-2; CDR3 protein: ASRGTGAFTEAF
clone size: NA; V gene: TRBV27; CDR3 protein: ASSSGDRGYEQY
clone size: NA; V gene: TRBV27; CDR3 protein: ASSLSWAGAYNEQF
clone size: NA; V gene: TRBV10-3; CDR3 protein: AIRTLHSGVNTGELF
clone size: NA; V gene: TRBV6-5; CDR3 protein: ASSSGGLADTQY
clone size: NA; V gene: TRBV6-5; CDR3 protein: ASSEGSDTQY
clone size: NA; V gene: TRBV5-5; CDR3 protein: ASSPTAIATNEKLF
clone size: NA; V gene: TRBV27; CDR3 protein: ASSFLSGTGGRFGYT
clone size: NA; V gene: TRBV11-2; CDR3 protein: ASSRATGGSEKLF